This TCR beta chain was identified during a study of T cells after yellow fever vaccination. The CDR3 runs to 13 residues. CDR1 and CDR2 (germline): MGHRA, YSYEKL. V was pared by 5 bases and J by 5 bases, with 7 bases between. Study observations and caveats: Abundant bulk-derived clonotypes could contaminate FACS-sorted repertoires. Just a small share of clonotypes turned up in the CD4 compartment as well as the CD8 compartment.

As regards this clonotype: What it binds is unknown.

A universal primer site and UMIs were added as TCR cDNA was made by 5'RACE template switching. A single record per CDR3 protein comes from TCRdb applying MiXCR to the 5' RACE reads. The sample has some 420,000 distinct CDR3 sequences, 18% seen once. The sequencing used PBMCs, collected before the yellow fever booster vaccination. This TCR was sampled from a man aged 18 to 29 who received the YFV17D yellow fever vaccine. This chain links TRBV4-1 with TRBJ1-6; D is unresolved. The CDR3 loop is CASSVANNSPLHF. The CDR3 nucleotides read TGCGCCAGCAGCGTCGCTAATAATTCACCCCTCCACTTT.